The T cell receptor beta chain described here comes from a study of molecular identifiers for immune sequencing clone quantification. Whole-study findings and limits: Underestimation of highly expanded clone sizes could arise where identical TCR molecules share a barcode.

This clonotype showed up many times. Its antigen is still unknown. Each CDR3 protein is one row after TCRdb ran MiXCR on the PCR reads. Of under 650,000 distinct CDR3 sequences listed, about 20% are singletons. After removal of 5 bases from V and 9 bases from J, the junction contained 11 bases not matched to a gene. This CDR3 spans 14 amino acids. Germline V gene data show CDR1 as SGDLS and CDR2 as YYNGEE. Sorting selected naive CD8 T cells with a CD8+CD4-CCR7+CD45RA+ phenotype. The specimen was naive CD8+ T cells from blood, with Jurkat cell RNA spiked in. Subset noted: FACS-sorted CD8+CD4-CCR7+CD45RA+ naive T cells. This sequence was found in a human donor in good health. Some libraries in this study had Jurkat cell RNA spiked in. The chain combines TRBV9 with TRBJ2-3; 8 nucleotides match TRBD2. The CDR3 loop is CASSVTSELGTQYF. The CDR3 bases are TGTGCCAGCAGTGTGACTAGCGAACTTGGGACGCAGTATTTT.